This T cell receptor beta chain originates from a study of blood T cell repertoires in COVID-19. Study as a whole: The study drew acute and convalescent COVID-19 samples from the United States, Italy and Spain. PBMCs, B-cell-depleted T cells, or T cells provided the cDNA or gDNA that made up the material.

Under the authors' procedure: Reference gene primers were amplified, and this amplification served to estimate nucleated cell counts. Sequencing used immunoSEQ multiplex PCR; TCRdb keeps in-frame clones, though not all of them. Clone size and V and J calls were adopted from that table, with D and trimming inferred from the DNA. The sample includes fewer than 70,000 clones, about nine tenths of them seen just once. By its share, this clone is hyperexpanded. CDR3 length: 13 residues. Trimming took off 3 bases at V and 3 bases at J, with 11 bases between the two ends. Germline V CDR1 and CDR2: GTSNPN, SVGIG (reference sequence).

The gene calls are TRBV30 and TRBJ1-1; D remains unclear. The sample was peripheral blood. The TCR sequence derives from a man aged 45-60 years with active COVID-19. The CDR3 bases are TGTGCCTGGAGCAGGCCCCCTGACACTGAAGCTTTCTTT. This translates into CAWSRPPDTEAFF.